Listed below are T cell receptor beta chains from one sample, sequenced in a study of T cell repertoires in cytomegalovirus infection. Each CDR3 protein gets one entry after TCRdb re-called the reads with MiXCR. The sample lists 650,000 to 850,000 distinct CDR3 sequences, 25% to 30% occurring once. These receptors have no identified antigens. Sequencing was performed on cultured CD8+ T cells from PBMCs, taken from culture after CMV antigen stimulation. Receptor source: a human donor in good health (CMV status not recorded). Some clones in this sample may be carry-over from other donors' samples. The CDR3 runs from the conserved cysteine through the conserved F or W. D genes are given only for firm matches. Size tells how often a clone was seen (once, few, many) or the class of an expanded clone, and some rows leave it out.

size	J	D	V	CDR3	DNA
few	TRBJ2-1	-	TRBV7-2	CASSPSQGHNEQFF	TGTGCCAGCAGCCCCAGCCAGGGACACAATGAGCAGTTCTTC
medium-sized	TRBJ1-3	-	TRBV7-8	CASSLEGRGNTIYF	TGTGCCAGCAGCTTAGAGGGACGAGGAAACACCATATATTTT
many	TRBJ2-2	-	TRBV7-8	CASSLVEGHSTGELFF	TGTGCCAGCAGCTTAGTCGAGGGACATAGCACCGGGGAGCTGTTTTTT
many	TRBJ2-5	-	TRBV5-1	CASSLAVILATTQYF	TGCGCCAGCAGCTTGGCCGTCATTCTGGCGACGACCCAGTACTTC
few	TRBJ1-5	-	TRBV12-3/TRBV12-4	CASSAGPYGNQPQHF	TGTGCCAGCAGCGCCGGGCCCTACGGCAATCAGCCCCAGCATTTT
few	TRBJ1-5	-	TRBV5-6	CASSFLRDGNQPQHF	TGTGCCAGCAGCTTTCTTAGGGACGGCAATCAGCCCCAGCATTTT
few	TRBJ2-3	-	TRBV11-2	CASSLGPGTLTDTQYF	TGTGCCAGCAGCTTAGGTCCAGGGACTCTCACAGATACGCAGTATTTT
-	TRBJ2-5	-	TRBV7-8	CASRNHLAEQETQYF	TGTGCCAGCAGAAATCATTTAGCGGAACAAGAGACCCAGTACTTC
few	TRBJ2-5	TRBD1	TRBV2	CASSGDRDRQETQYF	TGTGCCAGCAGCGGGGACAGGGACCGACAAGAGACCCAGTACTTC
few	TRBJ1-1	-	TRBV27	CASSLSGQNTEAFF	TGTGCCAGCAGTTTATCGGGACAGAACACTGAAGCTTTCTTT
-	TRBJ1-2	TRBD1	TRBV5-1	CASSSIARGQENYGYTF	TGCGCCAGCAGCTCGATCGCAAGGGGACAGGAGAACTATGGCTACACCTTC
-	TRBJ2-2	-	TRBV7-3	CASSLTATVNTGELFF	TGTGCCAGCAGCTTAACAGCCACGGTGAACACCGGGGAGCTGTTTTTT
-	TRBJ1-2	-	TRBV7-6	CASSLGTVGLGAGVNFYTF	TGTGCCAGCAGCCTCGGGACTGTAGGTTTGGGAGCTGGGGTAAACTTCTACACCTTC
-	TRBJ2-3	TRBD1	TRBV7-9	CASSRPDRGRGTQYF	TGTGCCAGCAGCCGCCCGGACAGGGGGCGAGGGACGCAGTATTTT
-	TRBJ1-6	TRBD1	TRBV15	CATSTGTGESPLHF	TGTGCCACCAGTACCGGGACAGGGGAATCACCCCTCCACTTT
few	TRBJ1-3	-	TRBV4-1	CASSQDQGYGNTIYF	TGCGCCAGCAGCCAAGATCAAGGATATGGAAACACCATATATTTT
-	TRBJ2-1	-	TRBV19	CASSIDLWGGPFGEQFF	TGTGCCAGTAGTATAGATCTTTGGGGAGGTCCATTCGGTGAGCAGTTCTTC
many	TRBJ2-7	-	TRBV12-3/TRBV12-4	CASSKGRYEQYF	TGTGCCAGCAGTAAGGGGCGCTACGAGCAGTACTTC
few	TRBJ1-1	TRBD1	TRBV7-3	CASSLTGTGLLGNTEAFF	TGTGCCAGCAGCTTGACCGGGACAGGGTTATTGGGAAACACTGAAGCTTTCTTT
many	TRBJ1-2	-	TRBV7-9	CASSLIGGSLSRGYTF	TGTGCCAGCAGCTTAATCGGGGGCTCTCTTAGCAGAGGCTACACCTTC
-	TRBJ2-7	-	TRBV15	CATSRDNAPVLEQYF	TGTGCCACCAGCAGAGATAATGCGCCGGTTCTCGAGCAGTACTTC
-	TRBJ2-4	TRBD1	TRBV7-8	CASSFRQGEAKNIQYF	TGTGCCAGCAGCTTTCGACAGGGCGAAGCCAAAAACATTCAGTACTTC
few	TRBJ1-2	TRBD1	TRBV7-9	CASSTDRDNYGYTF	TGTGCCAGCAGCACGGACAGGGATAACTATGGCTACACCTTC
few	TRBJ2-2	-	TRBV5-6	CASIPRTSNTGELFF	TGTGCCAGCATTCCCCGGACATCGAACACCGGGGAGCTGTTTTTT
-	TRBJ2-1	TRBD1	TRBV6-5	CASSFPTGNEQFF	TGTGCCAGCAGTTTCCCGACAGGGAATGAGCAGTTCTTC
few	TRBJ2-7	TRBD1	TRBV19	CASSLRRTGAEQYF	TGTGCCAGTAGTCTACGCCGGACAGGGGCGGAGCAGTACTTC
few	TRBJ2-2	TRBD2	TRBV12-3/TRBV12-4	CASSPDFSGGTGELFF	TGTGCCAGCAGCCCGGACTTCTCGGGAGGGACCGGGGAGCTGTTTTTT
once	TRBJ2-1	-	TRBV20-1	CSAREPSRETEQFF	TGCAGTGCTAGAGAACCGAGCAGGGAGACTGAGCAGTTCTTC
many	TRBJ2-5	TRBD1	TRBV7-9	CASSLNRGPSKTQYF	TGTGCCAGCAGCTTAAACAGGGGGCCGTCGAAGACCCAGTACTTC
-	TRBJ1-1	-	TRBV20-1	CSARDRGGVNTEAFF	TGCAGTGCTAGAGACAGGGGAGGGGTGAACACTGAAGCTTTCTTT
-	TRBJ2-7	-	TRBV27	CASRSSAPVTVPYEQYF	TGTGCCAGCAGATCGTCGGCCCCAGTTACAGTCCCCTACGAGCAGTACTTC
few	TRBJ2-1	TRBD1	TRBV6-2/TRBV6-3	CASSWTGQLYNEQFF	TGTGCCAGCAGTTGGACGGGACAGCTTTACAATGAGCAGTTCTTC
many	TRBJ1-1	-	TRBV6-5	CASSYDRLNTEAFF	TGTGCCAGCAGTTACGACCGCCTAAACACTGAAGCTTTCTTT
few	TRBJ1-1	-	TRBV10-2	CATTVGANTEAFF	TGCGCCACCACGGTAGGCGCGAACACTGAAGCTTTCTTT
-	TRBJ1-1	-	TRBV7-9	CARNTVNTEAFF	TGTGCCAGGAACACAGTAAACACTGAAGCTTTCTTT
-	TRBJ2-1	TRBD1	TRBV12-5	CASGHNTGVGIYNEQFF	TGTGCTAGTGGCCACAATACAGGGGTTGGAATCTACAATGAGCAGTTCTTC